Listed below are T cell receptor beta chains from one sample, sequenced in a study of T cell responses to AZD1222 COVID-19 vaccine. Assay used: immunoSEQ multiplex PCR; TCRdb lists only in-frame clones, some missing. In the table there are around 200,000 clones, roughly 93% of which are singletons. Sequenced material: peripheral blood, taken on day 0 of AZD1222 vaccination. These TCRs come from an adult in good health. Each CDR3 is given with its conserved first and last residue. A D gene is named only where the DNA matches it firmly. Clone size is stated in some rows and not others, as once, few, many or a class when expanded.

J	V	D	size	DNA	CDR3
TRBJ1-3	TRBV4-1	TRBD1	.	TGCGCCAGCAGCCAGAGGACAGGGGGCGCAAACACCATATATTTT	CASSQRTGGANTIYF
TRBJ2-1	TRBV12-3/TRBV12-4	.	.	TGTGCCAGCAGTCCTTATAACAATGAGCAGTTCTTC	CASSPYNNEQFF
TRBJ2-1	TRBV7-6	.	.	TGTGCCAGCAGCTTAAGCGGAAGCTCCTACAATGAGCAGTTCTTC	CASSLSGSSYNEQFF
TRBJ1-2	TRBV12-5	TRBD1	.	TGTGCTAGTGGTTTGGTTTTGGGGGGGAACAGGGGACGGATCGGCTACACCTTC	CASGLVLGGNRGRIGYTF
TRBJ2-2	TRBV11-2	.	.	TGTGCCAGCAGCTTAATTTCTAGCGCCCCCGCCGGGGAGCTGTTTTTT	CASSLISSAPAGELFF
TRBJ2-3	TRBV6-2/TRBV6-3	TRBD2	.	TGTGCCAGCAGTTCACTGCTAGCGGGAGTAGCGGGGACAGATACGCAGTATTTT	CASSSLLAGVAGTDTQYF
TRBJ1-1	TRBV6-5	.	.	TGTGCCAGCAGTCCCCTTCAAATGAACACTGAAGCTTTCTTT	CASSPLQMNTEAFF
TRBJ2-5	TRBV5-1	.	.	TGCGCCAGCAGCTCACCAGAGGGAGAAGAGACCCAGTACTTC	CASSSPEGEETQYF
TRBJ1-3	TRBV11-2	TRBD1	once	TGTGCCAGCAGCCAGCCGGGGACAGGCGGAAACACCATATATTTT	CASSQPGTGGNTIYF
TRBJ1-3	TRBV18	TRBD1	.	TGTGCCAGCTCAACGGACAGGGGATTTAAAGGAAACACCATATATTTT	CASSTDRGFKGNTIYF
TRBJ1-2	TRBV2	.	.	TGTGCCAGCAGTTTGACAGGTCGATGGAACTATGGCTACACCTTC	CASSLTGRWNYGYTF
TRBJ1-2	TRBV29-1	TRBD1	.	TGCAGCGTTTTAAACCCGGGACAGGATAACTATGGCTACACCTTC	CSVLNPGQDNYGYTF
TRBJ1-2	TRBV5-6	.	.	TGTGCCAGCAGCTGGTCCCTATTCAGGGGAGACTATGGCTACACCTTC	CASSWSLFRGDYGYTF
TRBJ2-3	TRBV5-1	.	.	TGCGCCAGCAGCTGGGGAACTAGCACAGATACGCAGTATTTT	CASSWGTSTDTQYF
TRBJ1-4	TRBV6-5	.	.	TGTGCCAGCAGTTACTCGACGGCGGTAGATAATGAAAAACTGTTTTTT	CASSYSTAVDNEKLFF
TRBJ1-5	TRBV27	TRBD1	.	TGTGCCAGCAGTTCTTATCGGGACAGGGTTAATCAGCCCCAGCATTTT	CASSSYRDRVNQPQHF
TRBJ2-3	TRBV7-9	.	.	TGTGCCAGCAGCCAACCCAATTCGGCAGATACGCAGTATTTT	CASSQPNSADTQYF
TRBJ2-1	TRBV11-2	.	.	TGTGCCAGCAGCGCCGACTGGGCCAATGAGCAGTTCTTC	CASSADWANEQFF
TRBJ2-1	TRBV19	.	.	TGTGCCAGTAGTAATATTCGGGGACTCTACAATGAGCAGTTCTTC	CASSNIRGLYNEQFF
TRBJ1-1	TRBV28	.	.	TGTGCCGCACTCTCAGGATCAACTGAAGCTTTCTTT	CAALSGSTEAFF
TRBJ1-3	TRBV5-1	TRBD1	.	TGCGCCAGCAGACGGGACAGTTTTATCTCTGGAAACACCATATATTTT	CASRRDSFISGNTIYF
TRBJ1-2	TRBV5-1	TRBD1	.	TGCGCCAGCAGCCTGAGGACAGGGGGAAATGGCTACACCTTC	CASSLRTGGNGYTF
TRBJ1-2	TRBV27	.	.	TGTGCCAGCACCTATCCAGGTACGGGCGGCTACACCTTC	CASTYPGTGGYTF
TRBJ1-3	TRBV19	TRBD1	.	TGTGCCAGTGACCGGACAGGGGCTGGAAACACCATATATTTT	CASDRTGAGNTIYF
TRBJ1-2	TRBV4-1	.	.	TGCGCCAGCTCTCTCATTCTGAGCTATGGCTACACCTTC	CASSLILSYGYTF
TRBJ1-5	TRBV18	TRBD1	.	TGTGCCAGCTCACGAAGGACAGGGTCATTCGATCAGCCCCAGCATTTT	CASSRRTGSFDQPQHF
TRBJ1-2	TRBV4-2	TRBD1	once	TGTGCCAGCAGCCAGGGGGCAATACCGGGACAGGAGTTCTATGGCTACACCTTC	CASSQGAIPGQEFYGYTF
TRBJ2-2	TRBV12-3/TRBV12-4	.	.	TGTGCCAGCAGTTTGAGAAACACCGGGGAGCTGTTTTTT	CASSLRNTGELFF
TRBJ1-2	TRBV15	TRBD1	.	TGTGCCACCAGCAGAGCAGGGGGTCCTAACTATGGCTACACCTTC	CATSRAGGPNYGYTF